Described below is a single T cell receptor beta chain sequence and its context. This record comes from a study of blood T cell repertoires in COVID-19. Study at large: Nucleic acid was either cDNA or gDNA, and it came from T cells, B-cell-depleted T cells, or PBMCs.

In the authors' workflow: By means of reference gene primer amplification, nucleated cell counts were estimated. The data were produced by immunoSEQ multiplex PCR, yet TCRdb's version contains in-frame clones alone and is incomplete. V and J calls and clone size are given by that table; D and trimming were obtained from the DNA. The profile shows approximately 500,000 clones, around nine tenths of them singletons. Assignment of participants to cohorts was predicated upon participant-reported clinical history. The CDR3 sequence is 13 residues long. Trimming shortened V by 1 base and J by 5 bases, and 6 bases separated the two germline ends. The germline gives CDR1 LGHNA, CDR2 YNFKEQ.

The TCR was taken from a woman between 40 and 55 years old who had recovered from COVID-19. The rearrangement links TRBV4-2 to TRBJ2-1; D gene unclear. Source material: PBMCs or T cells enriched from blood (not recorded which). The CDR3 is CASSQGLHNEQFF. Here the CDR3 DNA reads TGTGCCAGCAGCCAAGGACTCCACAATGAGCAGTTCTTC.